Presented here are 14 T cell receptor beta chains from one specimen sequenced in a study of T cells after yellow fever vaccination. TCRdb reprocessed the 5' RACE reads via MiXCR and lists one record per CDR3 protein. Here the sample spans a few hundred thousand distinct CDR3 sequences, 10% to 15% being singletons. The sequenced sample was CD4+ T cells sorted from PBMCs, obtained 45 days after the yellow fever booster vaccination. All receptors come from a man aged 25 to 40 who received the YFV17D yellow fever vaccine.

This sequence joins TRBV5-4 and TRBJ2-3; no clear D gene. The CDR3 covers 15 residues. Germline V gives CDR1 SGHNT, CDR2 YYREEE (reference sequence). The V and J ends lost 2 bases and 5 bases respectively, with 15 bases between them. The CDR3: CASSFSRQKKDTQYF. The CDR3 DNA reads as TGTGCCAGCAGCTTTAGTAGGCAGAAAAAAGATACGCAGTATTTT.

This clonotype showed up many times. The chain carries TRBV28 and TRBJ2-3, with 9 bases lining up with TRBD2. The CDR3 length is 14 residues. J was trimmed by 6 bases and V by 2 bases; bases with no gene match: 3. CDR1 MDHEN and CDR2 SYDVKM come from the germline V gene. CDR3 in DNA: TGTGCCAGCAGTTTAATAGCGGGAGTCGATACGCAGTATTTT. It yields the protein CASSLIAGVDTQYF.

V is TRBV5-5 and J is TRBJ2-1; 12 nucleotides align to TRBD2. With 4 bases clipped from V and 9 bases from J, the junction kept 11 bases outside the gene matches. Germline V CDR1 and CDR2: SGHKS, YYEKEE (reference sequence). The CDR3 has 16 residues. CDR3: CASSRTGTSGLGEQFF. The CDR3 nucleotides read TGTGCCAGCAGCCGCACCGGGACTAGCGGGTTGGGTGAGCAGTTCTTC.

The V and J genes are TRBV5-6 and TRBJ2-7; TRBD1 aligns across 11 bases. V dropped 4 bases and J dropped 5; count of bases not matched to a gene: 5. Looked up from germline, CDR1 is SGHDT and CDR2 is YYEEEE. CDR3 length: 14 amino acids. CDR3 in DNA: TGTGCCAGCAGCACTCGGGACAGGGGGAACGAGCAGTACTTC. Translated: CASSTRDRGNEQYF.

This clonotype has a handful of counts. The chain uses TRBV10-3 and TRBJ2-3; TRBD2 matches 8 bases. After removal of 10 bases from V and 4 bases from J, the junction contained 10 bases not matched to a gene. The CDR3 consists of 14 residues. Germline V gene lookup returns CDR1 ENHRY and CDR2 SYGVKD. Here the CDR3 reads CATTLAVGADTQYF. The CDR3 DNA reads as TGTGCCACCACACTAGCGGTCGGGGCAGATACGCAGTATTTT.

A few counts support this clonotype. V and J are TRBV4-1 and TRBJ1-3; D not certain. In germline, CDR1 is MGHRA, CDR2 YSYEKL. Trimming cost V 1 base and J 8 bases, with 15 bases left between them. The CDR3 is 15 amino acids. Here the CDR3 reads CASSQVAAPRDTIYF. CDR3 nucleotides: TGCGCCAGCAGCCAAGTGGCAGCGCCTCGGGACACCATATATTTT.

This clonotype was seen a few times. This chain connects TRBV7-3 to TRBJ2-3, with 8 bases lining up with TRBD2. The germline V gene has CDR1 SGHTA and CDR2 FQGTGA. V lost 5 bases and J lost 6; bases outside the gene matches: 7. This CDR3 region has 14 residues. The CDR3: CASSQGLVWDTQYF. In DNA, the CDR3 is TGTGCCAGCAGCCAGGGACTAGTTTGGGATACGCAGTATTTT.

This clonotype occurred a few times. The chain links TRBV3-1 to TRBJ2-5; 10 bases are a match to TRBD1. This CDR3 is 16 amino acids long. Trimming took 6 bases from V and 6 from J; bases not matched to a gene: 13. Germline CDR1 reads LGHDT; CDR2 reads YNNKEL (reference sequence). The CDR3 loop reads CASRDRGTLGPQTQYF. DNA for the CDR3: TGTGCCAGCAGGGACAGGGGGACTCTGGGTCCCCAGACCCAGTACTTC.

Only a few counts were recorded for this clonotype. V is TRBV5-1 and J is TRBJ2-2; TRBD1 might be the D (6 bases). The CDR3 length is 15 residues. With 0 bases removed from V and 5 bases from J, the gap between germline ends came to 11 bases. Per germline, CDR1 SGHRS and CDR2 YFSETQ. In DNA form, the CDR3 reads TGCGCCAGCAGCTTGGAGGGGGAATTTACCGGGGAGCTGTTTTTT. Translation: CASSLEGEFTGELFF.

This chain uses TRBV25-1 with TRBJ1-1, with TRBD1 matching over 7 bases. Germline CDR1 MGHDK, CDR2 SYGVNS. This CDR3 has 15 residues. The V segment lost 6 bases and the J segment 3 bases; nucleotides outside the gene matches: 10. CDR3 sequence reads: CASSDGQARYTEAFF. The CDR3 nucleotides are TGTGCCAGCAGCGACGGACAGGCGAGGTACACTGAAGCTTTCTTT.

CDR3 sequence reads: CASSFFGYEQYF. CDR3 nucleotide sequence: TGTGCCAGCAGTTTTTTCGGCTACGAGCAGTACTTC. V and J are TRBV28 and TRBJ2-7; D unresolved. Per the germline V gene, CDR1 is MDHEN and CDR2 is SYDVKM. This CDR3 has 12 amino acids. With 3 bases removed from V and 3 bases from J, the gap between germline ends came to 6 bases.

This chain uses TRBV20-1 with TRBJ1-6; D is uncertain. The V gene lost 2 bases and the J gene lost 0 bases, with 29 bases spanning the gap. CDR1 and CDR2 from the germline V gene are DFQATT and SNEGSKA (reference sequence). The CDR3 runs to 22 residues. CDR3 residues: CSARPSVTHTQVIGSYNSPLHF. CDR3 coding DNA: TGCAGTGCTAGACCTTCCGTGACACACACCCAGGTCATAGGCTCCTATAATTCACCCCTCCACTTT.

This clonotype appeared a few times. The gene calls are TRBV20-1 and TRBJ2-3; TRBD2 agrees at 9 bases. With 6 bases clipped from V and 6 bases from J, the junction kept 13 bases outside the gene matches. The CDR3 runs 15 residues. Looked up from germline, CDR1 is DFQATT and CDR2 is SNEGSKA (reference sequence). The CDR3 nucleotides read TGCAGTGCCACTCCCTTTGCGGGAGGGGGGGATACGCAGTATTTT. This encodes CSATPFAGGGDTQYF.

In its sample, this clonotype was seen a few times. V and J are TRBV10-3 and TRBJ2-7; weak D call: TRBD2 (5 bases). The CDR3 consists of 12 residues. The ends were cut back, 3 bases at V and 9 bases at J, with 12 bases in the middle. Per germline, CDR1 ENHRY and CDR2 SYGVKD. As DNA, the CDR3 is TGTGCCATCAGTGACCTAGCTGAAGCGCAGTACTTC. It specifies CAISDLAEAQYF.